The rows below give T cell receptor beta chains drawn from one sample of a study of OX40 agonist ivuxolimab in advanced cancers. Generated by immunoSEQ multiplex PCR, the TCRdb table keeps only in-frame clones and is missing some. Seen here are some 70,000 clones, 80% to 95% observed once, and the top ten hold 0.8% to 1.2%. Specimen: CD4+ or CD8+ T cells sorted from blood, collected in a trial of the OX40 agonist ivuxolimab. The source of these receptors is an adult with an advanced solid tumor such as melanoma, head and neck, liver or kidney cancer. Both conserved end residues are part of each CDR3. The order of the fields is V gene, D gene, clone size, J gene, CDR3 protein, CDR3 DNA. The D gene is left open where the match is weak. The size field is filled for only some rows; it gives once, few, many or a size class.

TRBV18,.,.,TRBJ2-7,CASSPSEGVLQGEQYF,TGTGCCAGCTCACCTTCGGAAGGAGTACTTCAGGGTGAGCAGTACTTC
TRBV6-5,.,.,TRBJ2-2,CASRLRQGTGELFF,TGTGCCAGCAGGTTACGTCAGGGGACCGGGGAGCTGTTTTTT
TRBV5-1,.,.,TRBJ2-5,CASSLNPFRGEETQYF,TGCGCCAGCAGCTTGAATCCCTTCAGGGGGGAAGAGACCCAGTACTTC
TRBV27,.,.,TRBJ2-3,CASSLKSTDTQYF,TGTGCCAGCAGTTTGAAAAGCACAGATACGCAGTATTTT
TRBV19,TRBD2,once,TRBJ2-1,CASSMVTSSFNEQFF,TGTGCCAGTAGTATGGTGACTAGCTCATTCAATGAGCAGTTCTTC
TRBV27,TRBD2,.,TRBJ2-1,CASNEIAGGFSYNEQFF,TGTGCCAGCAATGAAATAGCGGGGGGGTTCTCCTACAATGAGCAGTTCTTC
TRBV6-6,TRBD2,.,TRBJ2-7,CATQGRGLAYEQYF,TGTGCCACCCAAGGGAGGGGCCTAGCCTACGAGCAGTACTTC
TRBV28,.,.,TRBJ1-2,CASSPRGPSNF,TGTGCCAGCAGTCCACGGGGACCCTCTAACTTC
TRBV30,.,.,TRBJ2-3,CAWSDRTDTQYF,TGTGCCTGGAGTGACAGAACAGATACGCAGTATTTT
TRBV9,.,once,TRBJ1-1,CASSVRGQNTEAFF,TGTGCCAGCAGCGTCCGGGGACAGAACACTGAAGCTTTCTTT
TRBV11-2,TRBD2,.,TRBJ2-1,CASSLLRTSDYNEQFF,TGTGCCAGCAGCTTACTTCGGACTAGCGACTACAATGAGCAGTTCTTC
TRBV7-9,.,.,TRBJ1-2,CASSSTGLQRNYGYTF,TGTGCCAGCAGCTCGACGGGACTCCAAAGAAACTATGGCTACACCTTC
TRBV2,TRBD1,.,TRBJ1-2,CASSPGQGAYGYTF,TGTGCCAGCAGCCCCGGACAGGGGGCTTATGGCTACACCTTC
TRBV5-1,TRBD2,.,TRBJ2-1,CASSPQLAGIPYNEQFF,TGCGCCAGCAGCCCCCAACTAGCGGGTATCCCTTACAATGAGCAGTTCTTC
TRBV10-2,TRBD2,once,TRBJ2-7,CASRAPTSGSTMGEQYF,TGCGCCAGCAGAGCCCCGACTAGCGGGAGTACTATGGGCGAGCAGTACTTC
TRBV6-6,.,.,TRBJ1-1,CASSYSVNTEAFF,TGTGCCAGCAGTTACTCAGTGAACACTGAAGCTTTCTTT
TRBV5-8,.,.,TRBJ2-1,CASARRGSLGVTEQFF,TGTGCCAGCGCCCGTCGTGGCAGTTTGGGAGTGACTGAGCAGTTCTTC
TRBV6-1,.,.,TRBJ1-4,CASRGGGEKLFF,TGTGCCAGCAGAGGGGGGGGTGAAAAACTGTTTTTT
TRBV7-3,TRBD1,.,TRBJ2-2,CASSGQGALNTGELFF,TGTGCCAGCAGCGGACAGGGGGCCTTGAACACCGGGGAGCTGTTTTTT
TRBV12-5,TRBD1,.,TRBJ1-5,CASGLTGGMGQPQHF,TGTGCTAGTGGGCTGACAGGGGGCATGGGACAGCCCCAGCATTTT
TRBV5-1,.,.,TRBJ2-5,CASSLAETQYF,TGCGCCAGCAGCTTGGCAGAGACCCAGTACTTC
TRBV5-6,.,.,TRBJ1-2,CASSLGRVIQYGYTF,TGTGCCAGCAGCTTGGGCCGGGTTATACAGTATGGCTACACCTTC
TRBV5-4,TRBD2,.,TRBJ2-3,CASSLRLAGTDTQYF,TGTGCCAGCAGCTTGAGGCTAGCGGGGACAGATACGCAGTATTTT
TRBV30,.,.,TRBJ1-1,CAWSKFNTEAFF,TGTGCCTGGAGCAAGTTTAACACTGAAGCTTTCTTT
TRBV30,TRBD1,.,TRBJ2-5,CASRDSGETQYF,TGTGCCTCCCGGGACAGCGGAGAGACCCAGTACTTC
TRBV30,TRBD2,.,TRBJ2-5,CAWRTGLAGLYQETQYF,TGTGCCTGGAGGACCGGACTAGCGGGTCTGTACCAAGAGACCCAGTACTTC
TRBV6-1,.,.,TRBJ1-2,CASSQTDLNYGYTF,TGTGCCAGCAGTCAAACAGACCTTAACTATGGCTACACCTTC
TRBV18,TRBD1,.,TRBJ1-1,CASSVKQGASEAFF,TGTGCCAGCTCAGTCAAACAGGGGGCCTCTGAAGCTTTCTTT
TRBV5-4,TRBD2,.,TRBJ2-3,CASSPRRGGFDTDTQYF,TGTGCCAGCAGCCCCCGTCGGGGGGGCTTTGACACAGATACGCAGTATTTT
TRBV10-3,TRBD1,.,TRBJ1-2,CAISSGTEPWGYTF,TGTGCCATCAGCTCCGGGACAGAACCATGGGGCTACACCTTC
TRBV6-1,.,.,TRBJ2-1,CASKGSPSYNEQFF,TGTGCCAGCAAGGGCAGCCCATCCTACAATGAGCAGTTCTTC
TRBV11-2,.,.,TRBJ2-7,CASSLDSPSYEQYF,TGTGCCAGCAGCTTAGATTCCCCTAGCTACGAGCAGTACTTC
TRBV5-4,.,.,TRBJ1-1,CASSPGTLNTEAFF,TGTGCCAGCAGCCCTGGGACGTTGAACACTGAAGCTTTCTTT
TRBV18,.,.,TRBJ2-7,CASSPRGAGTYEQYF,TGTGCCAGCTCACCCAGGGGCGCAGGAACATACGAGCAGTACTTC
TRBV6-1,TRBD1,.,TRBJ2-3,CASSVWDSGPDTQYF,TGTGCCAGCAGTGTATGGGACAGCGGACCAGATACGCAGTATTTT
TRBV5-1,.,.,TRBJ2-5,CASSLVSGAETQYF,TGCGCCAGCAGCTTGGTTTCGGGGGCAGAGACCCAGTACTTC
TRBV10-3,TRBD1,.,TRBJ2-7,CAITPGQGNREQYF,TGTGCCATCACCCCGGGACAGGGGAACCGCGAGCAGTACTTC
TRBV13,TRBD2,.,TRBJ2-3,CASSLGTSGASGTQYF,TGTGCCAGCAGCTTAGGGACTAGCGGGGCCAGTGGGACGCAGTATTTT
TRBV18,.,.,TRBJ2-4,CASSSPENIQYF,TGTGCCAGCTCGTCGCCCGAAAACATTCAGTACTTC
TRBV4-2,.,.,TRBJ1-2,CASSQDASSPYYGYTF,TGTGCCAGCAGCCAAGATGCTTCATCTCCATACTATGGCTACACCTTC
TRBV6-6,.,.,TRBJ1-2,CASSPIQENYGYTF,TGTGCCAGCAGTCCTATACAGGAAAACTATGGCTACACCTTC
TRBV27,.,.,TRBJ1-3,CASSLLSSGNTIYF,TGTGCCAGCAGTTTATTGAGCTCTGGAAACACCATATATTTT
TRBV2,.,.,TRBJ2-2,CASSEIRQIGELFF,TGTGCCAGCAGTGAAATAAGGCAAATCGGGGAGCTGTTTTTT
TRBV6-1,.,.,TRBJ2-3,CASRTRNLEVAQYF,TGTGCCAGCAGAACCCGAAATCTCGAGGTTGCGCAGTATTTT
TRBV18,TRBD1,.,TRBJ2-2,CASSTGSGELFF,TGTGCCAGCTCGACAGGGTCCGGGGAGCTGTTTTTT
TRBV25-1,.,once,TRBJ2-5,CASSEQTRGETQYF,TGTGCCAGCAGTGAACAGACGAGGGGGGAGACCCAGTACTTC
TRBV7-9,.,.,TRBJ2-1,CASSLLAEGEQFF,TGTGCCAGCAGCTTATTAGCGGAGGGTGAGCAGTTCTTC
TRBV19,.,.,TRBJ1-2,CASSIGGAGYTF,TGTGCCAGTAGTATTGGAGGGGCCGGCTACACCTTC
TRBV5-5,TRBD1,.,TRBJ2-7,CASAGDSTEREQYF,TGTGCCAGCGCAGGGGACAGCACGGAAAGGGAGCAGTACTTC
TRBV7-9,TRBD2,.,TRBJ2-7,CASSFLAGEDEQYF,TGTGCCAGCAGCTTTTTAGCGGGAGAGGACGAGCAGTACTTC
TRBV6-6,TRBD2,.,TRBJ2-3,CASSYTRGGAGDTQYF,TGTGCCAGCAGTTACACACGGGGGGGCGCTGGAGATACGCAGTATTTT
TRBV5-1,TRBD1,.,TRBJ2-1,CASSPGQDYNEQFF,TGCGCCAGCAGCCCCGGACAGGACTACAATGAGCAGTTCTTC
TRBV5-4,.,.,TRBJ1-5,CASSLVGEPQHF,TGTGCCAGCAGCTTGGTGGGAGAGCCCCAGCATTTT
TRBV5-6,TRBD2,.,TRBJ2-5,CASSFLAGVQETQYF,TGTGCCAGCAGCTTTCTAGCGGGAGTACAAGAGACCCAGTACTTC
TRBV10-3,.,.,TRBJ2-5,CAINNSPGETQYF,TGTGCCATCAACAACAGTCCCGGGGAGACCCAGTACTTC
TRBV20-1,.,.,TRBJ2-3,CSAVTDTQYF,TGCAGTGCTGTCACAGATACGCAGTATTTT